What follows describes a single T cell receptor beta chain. What it binds is not known. The sample comes from a study of T cell responses to AZD1222 COVID-19 vaccine. Overall study results and limits: Nearly half of spike-specific TCRs reportedly go after variant regions that carry no mutations. Baseline seropositivity characterized only six AZD1222 recipients. There were repertoire samples only from the period after the peak T cell response.

V shed 3 bases and J shed 7 bases, with 23 bases lying between them. In germline, CDR1 is SGHRS, CDR2 YFSETQ. The CDR3 spans 18 residues. Measured with immunoSEQ multiplex PCR; TCRdb has only the in-frame clones, and not every one. The data hold over 150,000 clones, with around 92% observed a single time. The material sequenced was peripheral blood, taken on day 0 of MenACWY control vaccination. The clonotype was recovered from an adult in good health. The chain uses TRBV5-1 and TRBJ1-6, with D possibly TRBD1 on 6 matching bases. This chain's CDR3 is CASSWNTATGGGNSPLHF. The CDR3 bases are TGCGCCAGCAGCTGGAATACCGCGACAGGCGGTGGGAATTCACCCCTCCACTTT. The full variable domain, completed using reference TRBV5-1 and TRBJ1-6, is KAGVTQTPRYLIKTRGQQVTLSCSPISGHRSVSWYQQTPGQGLQFLFEYFSETQRNKGNFPGRFSGRQFSNSRSEMNVSTLELGDSALYLCASSWNTATGGGNSPLHFGNGTRLTVT.